This TCR beta chain was sequenced during a study of CD8+ T cells in alopecia areata (dated by TCRdb to 2017 to 2018). Study-wide context: Treated patients were enrolled in an open-label pilot trial of oral tofacitinib at 5 to 10 mg twice daily for moderate-to-severe alopecia areata. The study used high-throughput TCRbeta sequencing to examine T cell clonal expansion in alopecia areata, in both the C3H/HeJ mouse model and human patients. TCRbeta CDR3 regions were amplified by immunoSEQ multiplex PCR with 35 Vbeta forward and 13 Jbeta reverse primers. Tofacitinib was given for 6 to 18 months, followed by 6 months of follow-up off drug to assess delayed response and recurrence. Scalp clonality was compared across normal scalp (n=4), patchy alopecia areata scalp (n=8), and alopecia totalis/universalis scalp (n=8). On the human side, TCRbeta sequencing was run on scalp tissue and on sorted CD4+ and CD8+ peripheral blood T cells from healthy controls and from alopecia areata patients with either patchy or totalis/universalis disease. Biopsies were taken from tofacitinib-treated patients at baseline and again at 4 and 24 weeks into treatment, and several of those patients also had a later scalp biopsy. The RNA source kit depended on sample type: the PAXgene miRNA kit for fixed scalp, the miRNeasy kit for PBMCs, and the RNeasy kit for mouse skin. What the study reported, not specific to this receptor: Resident alphabeta T cells in normal human skin are also sequenced, complicating scalp TCR repertoire analysis, unlike mouse skin dominated by gammadelta T cells. Compared with normal scalp, lesional scalp had higher clonality and more expanded CD8+ clones, particularly in alopecia totalis/universalis, a pattern that suggests antigenic drive. Shared TCR sequences between patients were less evident than in mice, which may be partly attributable to HLA diversity in the patient population.

From alopecia areata patients, peripheral blood was collected along with lesional scalp punch biopsies. PBMCs were separated by density centrifugation and stained for CD3, CD4 and CD8, after which CD4+ and CD8+ T cells were sorted on a FACSAria. Libraries were prepared through the immunoSEQ multiplex PCR assay. For TCR sequencing, RNA was extracted from every sample and reverse transcribed into cDNA to serve as template. SuperScript III was used for first-strand cDNA synthesis, primed with a 2:1 mix of oligo-dT and random hexamers. Amplification bias was assessed with a synthetic immune receptor repertoire, and residual bias was removed computationally. The paper's data handling went like this. Raw reads were preprocessed to remove errors, and CDR3 was defined by IMGT conventions from the conserved cysteine to phenylalanine. Clonality was calculated as 1 minus Shannon entropy normalized by log2 of the number of productive unique TCRs. Whether scalp clones were CD4 or CD8 was inferred by matching scalp TCRbeta sequences against CD4 and CD8 repertoires sorted from blood. TCRdb re-hosts the immuneACCESS table, in-frame sequences only. Its copies lack some clones; in the studies checked, an unresolved V gene accounts for under half of them, and the cause for the rest is not known. Clone size and the V and J calls come from that table; the DNA yielded D and trimming. Present in this sample are 110,000 or so clones, about two fifths of which were seen just once. The top ten clones comprise approximately 3% of the sample.

The CDR3 sequence holds 12 residues, the cysteine and phenylalanine included. Just CDR3 DNA is preserved here, 36 bases in frame from base 1. Via the germline V gene, CDR1 is SQVTM and CDR2 ANQGSEA. V was cut back by 5 bases and J by 4 bases, leaving a gap of 12 bases between them. A remark on this clone: Its antigen is still unknown. The input lacks base qualities; no much larger clone sits a single base away.

The clonotype was recovered from a human donor with alopecia areata. The chain was built from TRBV29-1 and TRBJ2-7; no D gene is confidently identified. Sequencing used CD4+ T cells sorted from blood. The sequenced DNA is TGCAGCGTTCTCAAGGTCCCTTACGAGCAGTACTTC. The resulting protein is CSVLKVPYEQYF.